These 24 T cell receptor beta chains originate from one sample sequenced in a study of OX40 agonist ivuxolimab in advanced cancers. Some clones are missing from TCRdb's copy, which holds only in-frame ones; the method was immunoSEQ multiplex PCR. The sample records around 18,000 clones, more than 60% being singletons. The sequenced sample was CD4+ or CD8+ T cells sorted from blood, obtained in a trial of the OX40 agonist ivuxolimab. The receptors were sampled from an adult with an advanced solid tumor such as melanoma, head and neck, liver or kidney cancer.

DNA for the CDR3: TGTGCCAGCAGTGTACCCCGGGGGACTAACGCCTACGAGCAGTACTTC. Its protein is CASSVPRGTNAYEQYF. J is TRBJ2-7 and V is TRBV6-1; 7 nucleotides line up with TRBD2. V dropped 4 bases and J dropped 2; count of bases not matched to a gene: 11. CDR1 and CDR2 from the germline V gene are MNHNS and SASEGT. This CDR3 region has 16 residues.

The rearrangement links TRBV11-2 to TRBJ2-1; D is unresolved. Germline V gene lookup returns CDR1 SGHAT and CDR2 FQNNGV. CDR3 length: 15 amino acids. V was pared by 2 bases and J by 1 base, with 9 bases between. The CDR3 loop is CASSLLERSYNEQFF. CDR3 coding DNA: TGTGCCAGCAGCTTACTCGAAAGGTCCTACAATGAGCAGTTCTTC.

The chain has TRBV27 and TRBJ1-6; D may be TRBD1 (5 bases). The CDR3 spans 16 residues. Deletions cut 0 bases from V and 4 bases from J, with 10 bases between. Germline lookup yields CDR1 MNHEY and CDR2 SMNVEV (reference sequence). The CDR3 region has the DNA TGTGCCAGCAGTTTATCCTTGCGACAGTATAATTCACCCCTCCACTTT. Its protein product is CASSLSLRQYNSPLHF.

CDR3 in amino acids: CASSGDPNRGQDNEQFF. The CDR3 DNA reads TGTGCCAGCAGCGGCGACCCGAACAGGGGGCAGGACAATGAGCAGTTCTTC. The chain combines TRBV9 with TRBJ2-1; TRBD1 aligns across 9 bases. Per the germline V gene, CDR1 is SGDLS and CDR2 is YYNGEE. J lost 5 bases, V lost 3 bases, and 12 bases had no gene match. CDR3 size: 17 residues.

The chain has TRBV6-1 and TRBJ2-1; D ambiguous. V was clipped by 6 bases and J by 6 bases, with 12 bases between them. Germline V gene lookup returns CDR1 MNHNS and CDR2 SASEGT. The CDR3 loop spans 13 amino acids. Written as DNA, the CDR3 is TGTGCCAGCAGCCCCGTCTCCGTCAATGAGCAGTTCTTC. It specifies CASSPVSVNEQFF.

This clone is labeled medium-sized. The chain couples TRBV13 to TRBJ2-2, with 13 bases matching TRBD2. Germline loops: CDR1 PRHDT, CDR2 FYEKMQ (reference sequence). Trimming removed 1 base from V and 7 bases from J; junction bases left unmatched: 9. The CDR3 has 18 residues. The CDR3 DNA is TGTGCCAGCAGCTTAGCCGTACTAGCGGGAGGGCCCCACGGGGAGCTGTTTTTT. Encoded protein: CASSLAVLAGGPHGELFF.

The chain carries TRBV2 and TRBJ2-7, with 7 bases matching TRBD1. In germline, CDR1 is SNHLY, CDR2 FYNNEI. This CDR3 spans 14 amino acids. After removal of 6 bases from V and 2 bases from J, the junction contained 7 bases not matched to a gene. Here the CDR3 reads CASSQGVRTYEQYF. The CDR3 nucleotides read TGTGCCAGCAGCCAGGGGGTCAGGACCTACGAGCAGTACTTC.

This clone was observed a few times. The V gene is TRBV27, the J gene TRBJ1-2, with a tentative D call TRBD1 (6 bases). The CDR3 runs 14 residues. In germline, CDR1 is MNHEY, CDR2 SMNVEV (reference sequence). V lost 2 bases to trimming and J lost 4 bases, with 11 bases between them. The CDR3 is CASSLGARGYGYTF. CDR3 coding DNA: TGTGCCAGCAGTTTAGGAGCCAGGGGCTATGGCTACACCTTC.

The rearrangement links TRBV9 to TRBJ2-2; 9 positions agree with TRBD2. Germline values: CDR1 SGDLS, CDR2 YYNGEE. With 4 bases clipped from V and 7 bases from J, the junction kept 14 bases outside the gene matches. This CDR3 contains 17 residues. The CDR3: CASSPLFAGGPGGELFF. The CDR3 region has the DNA TGTGCCAGCAGCCCTCTTTTTGCGGGAGGGCCCGGCGGGGAGCTGTTTTTT.

The rearrangement uses TRBV9 and TRBJ2-7; 7 bases fit TRBD1. This CDR3 spans 16 amino acids. CDR1 SGDLS and CDR2 YYNGEE come from the germline V gene. Germline trimming cut 0 bases from V and 1 base from J; bases unmatched to any gene: 7. CDR3 nucleotide sequence: TGTGCCAGCAGCGTAGCTGGAACAGGGGAATCCTACGAGCAGTACTTC. Translated: CASSVAGTGESYEQYF. Complete variable domain (other parts from reference TRBV9 and TRBJ2-7): DSGVTQTPKHLITATGQRVTLRCSPRSGDLSVYWYQQSLDQGLQFLIQYYNGEERAKGNILERFSAQQFPDLHSELNLSSLELGDSALYFCASSVAGTGESYEQYFGPGTRLTVT.

V gene TRBV15 combines with J gene TRBJ1-5, with D hard to call. Trimming stripped 5 bases from V and 0 bases from J, with 5 bases between. Germline V lookup: CDR1 LNHNV, CDR2 YYDKDF (reference sequence). The CDR3 totals 13 residues. DNA for the CDR3: TGTGCCACCAGCCTGAATAGCAATCAGCCCCAGCATTTT. This gives the protein CATSLNSNQPQHF.

This clone is medium-sized within its sample. This chain connects TRBV6-1 to TRBJ1-4; D unresolved. Germline CDR1 is MNHNS and CDR2 is SASEGT. Trimming removed 4 bases from V and 3 bases from J, with 12 bases in between. This CDR3 is 15 amino acids long. This CDR3 is CASSAGAGANEKLFF. The CDR3 bases are TGTGCCAGCAGTGCCGGTGCAGGTGCTAATGAAAAACTGTTTTTT.

This rearrangement joins TRBV4-1 to TRBJ2-2; unclear D gene. The end of the DNA fits TRBJ1-3 better, so the J call may be wrong. The length of the CDR3 is 14 residues. Germline values: CDR1 MGHRA, CDR2 YSYEKL. CDR3 protein: CASSQQRGGNTIYF. CDR3 sequence (DNA): TGCGCCAGCAGCCAGCAACGAGGGGGAAACACCATATATTTT.

As DNA, the CDR3 is TGTGCCAGCAGTCCGGGACAGGGGGGGACTGAAGCTTTCTTT. It is translated as CASSPGQGGTEAFF. V gene TRBV27 combines with J gene TRBJ1-1, with 11 bases lining up with TRBD1. There are 14 residues in the CDR3. CDR1 MNHEY and CDR2 SMNVEV come from the germline V gene (reference sequence). J lost 5 bases, V lost 5 bases, and 4 bases had no gene match.

The gene calls are TRBV27 and TRBJ1-1, with unresolved D. In germline, CDR1 is MNHEY, CDR2 SMNVEV (reference sequence). The CDR3 consists of 13 residues. The V end was cut by 5 bases, the J end by 6 bases, with 13 bases between. CDR3 in amino acids: CASSPASRAEAFF. Here the CDR3 DNA reads TGTGCCAGCAGTCCCGCGAGTCGGGCTGAAGCTTTCTTT.

The V and J genes are TRBV19 and TRBJ2-2; no clear D. The CDR3 is 14 residues long. Germline values: CDR1 LNHDA, CDR2 SQIVND (reference sequence). With 7 bases removed from V and 2 bases from J, the gap between germline ends came to 11 bases. CDR3 in DNA: TGTGCCAGTACCCTGGGCGTTAACACCGGGGAGCTGTTTTTT. Translation: CASTLGVNTGELFF.

This clone was counted a few times. The chain is built from TRBV7-9 and TRBJ2-1; D possibly corresponds to TRBD2 (5 bases). The CDR3 is 17 amino acids. The germline V gene encodes CDR1 SEHNR and CDR2 FQNEAQ (reference sequence). With 3 bases removed from V and 4 bases from J, the gap between germline ends came to 19 bases. This chain's CDR3 is CASSLEANPVPYNEQFF. The CDR3 DNA reads TGTGCCAGCAGCTTGGAGGCGAACCCTGTTCCGTACAATGAGCAGTTCTTC.

In this sample, this clone turned up a few times. This chain uses TRBV6-1 with TRBJ2-7; 7 positions agree with TRBD1. CDR1 and CDR2 (germline): MNHNS, SASEGT. This CDR3 region has 14 residues. V lost 5 bases to trimming and J lost 4 bases; unmatched junction nucleotides: 8. For the CDR3, the DNA is TGTGCCAGCAGTCCCTATGAGGGGGCTTACGAGCAGTACTTC. Its protein product is CASSPYEGAYEQYF.

The rearrangement uses TRBV5-1 and TRBJ2-5; 8 bases match TRBD2. In germline, CDR1 is SGHRS, CDR2 YFSETQ. The trim removed 0 bases at V and 5 bases at J, leaving 6 bases unmatched. The CDR3 spans 15 residues. The CDR3 region is CASSLVAGPHETQYF. The CDR3, as DNA: TGCGCCAGCAGCTTGGTAGCGGGGCCCCACGAGACCCAGTACTTC.

This clone was seen a handful of times. The gene calls are TRBV19 and TRBJ2-1; 7 positions agree with TRBD2. CDR3 length equals 17 residues. Unmatched junction bases numbered 12, after V lost 4 bases and J lost 3 bases. The germline gives CDR1 LNHDA, CDR2 SQIVND (reference sequence). CDR3 nucleotide sequence: TGTGCCAGTAGTAATGAGGGACTACTCCAGATCTACAATGAGCAGTTCTTC. The encoded protein is CASSNEGLLQIYNEQFF.

In DNA form, the CDR3 reads TGTGCCAGCAGCTTAGCAGGGAGGGTCGAGCAGTTCTTC. Encoded protein: CASSLAGRVEQFF. The V and J genes are TRBV7-9 and TRBJ2-1; TRBD2 aligns across 7 bases. J gave up 10 bases and V 0 bases, and 3 bases lay outside the gene matches. The CDR3 extends over 13 amino acids. Germline V lookup: CDR1 SEHNR, CDR2 FQNEAQ (reference sequence).

This clone counts as medium-sized. V and J are TRBV20-1 and TRBJ2-1; no reliable D call. The length of the CDR3 is 11 residues. Per the germline V gene, CDR1 is DFQATT and CDR2 is SNEGSKA (reference sequence). Trimming pared 6 bases from V and 9 bases from J, leaving 12 bases between. CDR3 nucleotides: TGCAGTGCGCACAAGGACGGTGAGCAGTTCTTC. Its translation: CSAHKDGEQFF.

The chain employs TRBV11-2 and TRBJ2-1; 8 bases are shared with TRBD1. The CDR3 loop spans 13 amino acids. Unmatched junction bases numbered 2, after V lost 4 bases and J lost 6 bases. Germline CDR1 SGHAT, CDR2 FQNNGV. The CDR3 nucleotides are TGTGCCAGCAGCTCCACAGGGGGCAATGAGCAGTTCTTC. Its protein is CASSSTGGNEQFF.

This clone was counted a single time. The chain is built from TRBV19 and TRBJ2-5; D unclear. Trimming removed 5 bases at V and 5 bases at J, with 6 bases between. CDR3 length: 11 residues. Germline V lookup: CDR1 LNHDA, CDR2 SQIVND (reference sequence). The CDR3 nucleotides are TGTGCCAGTAGTGTGGAGGAGACCCAGTACTTC. Protein: CASSVEETQYF.